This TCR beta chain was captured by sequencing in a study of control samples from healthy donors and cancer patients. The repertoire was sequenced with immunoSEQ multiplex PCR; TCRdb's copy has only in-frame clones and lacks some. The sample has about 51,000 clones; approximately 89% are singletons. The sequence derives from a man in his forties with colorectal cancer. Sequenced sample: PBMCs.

The CDR3 protein is CASSFYDLEETQYF. The CDR3 coding sequence is TGTGCCAGCAGCTTTTACGACCTTGAAGAGACCCAGTACTTC. The chain links TRBV13 to TRBJ2-5; no definite D call. CDR1 and CDR2 from the germline V gene are PRHDT and FYEKMQ (reference sequence). Trimming cost V 3 bases and J 3 bases, with 11 bases left between them. The CDR3 runs 14 residues.